Presented here are 10 T cell receptor beta chains from one specimen sequenced in a study of cytomegalovirus exposure and HLA in healthy donors. The PCR ran on 60 Vbeta and 13 Jbeta primers. TCRdb keeps only in-frame clones here, not all; method: immunoSEQ multiplex PCR. There are approximately 110,000 clones in the sample; roughly 70% occur only once, and around 9.9% lies in the top ten. The sequenced material came from PBMCs. These receptors came from a man aged 35-49 years in good health and CMV-seropositive.

The chain recombines TRBV6-5 with TRBJ2-2; 7 bases map to TRBD1. CDR1 is MNHEY and CDR2 is SVGAGI in the germline V gene. Trimming took 5 bases from V and 6 from J; bases not matched to a gene: 6. The CDR3 has 14 amino acids. The CDR3 region is CASSAYRGAGELFF. The CDR3 DNA is TGTGCCAGCAGTGCATACAGGGGAGCCGGGGAGCTGTTTTTT.

The genes are TRBV6-5 and TRBJ2-2; 7 nucleotides align to TRBD2. The junction had 9 bases not matched to a gene; V was cut back by 5 bases and J by 6 bases. Germline V gene sequence: CDR1 MNHEY, CDR2 SVGAGI. The CDR3 is 15 amino acids. CDR3 loop: CASSTRTSTAGELFF. The CDR3 DNA reads TGTGCCAGCAGTACCAGGACTAGTACGGCCGGGGAGCTGTTTTTT.

This clone appeared once. The genes are TRBV4-2 and TRBJ2-1, with TRBD2 identical over 13 bases. Germline V gene data show CDR1 as LGHNA and CDR2 as YNFKEQ. CDR3 size: 15 residues. Trimming at V came to 6 bases and at J to 9 bases, leaving 8 bases not matched to a gene. In DNA form, the CDR3 reads TGTGCCAGCAGTTACGGACTAGCGGGAGTAACTGAGCAGTTCTTC. This sequence encodes CASSYGLAGVTEQFF.

The chain combines TRBV25-1 with TRBJ2-5, with 7 bases fitting TRBD1. The CDR3 loop spans 14 amino acids. Germline CDR1 reads MGHDK; CDR2 reads SYGVNS. V was pared by 5 bases and J by 2 bases, with 5 bases of the junction left unmatched. The CDR3 loop reads CASSRDRDQETQYF. DNA of the CDR3: TGTGCCAGCAGTCGTGACAGGGATCAAGAGACCCAGTACTTC.

This clone was detected only a few times. The chain recombines TRBV6-1 with TRBJ1-2; TRBD1 matches at 8 bases. CDR3 length: 14 residues. V lost 6 bases and J lost 2; bases outside the gene matches: 5. The germline gives CDR1 MNHNS, CDR2 SASEGT. The CDR3 loop is CASRETGVNYGYTF. CDR3 nucleotide sequence: TGTGCCAGCAGGGAGACAGGGGTAAACTATGGCTACACCTTC.

This clone turned up a few times. The V and J genes are TRBV28 and TRBJ1-5, with 8 nucleotides matching TRBD1. The CDR3 runs to 16 residues. Looked up from germline, CDR1 is MDHEN and CDR2 is SYDVKM. V trimming: 7 bases; J trimming: 3 bases; junction bases outside the gene matches: 11. DNA for the CDR3: TGTGCCAGCAAACCCAGAGGACAGGGCTCCAATCAGCCCCAGCATTTT. It specifies CASKPRGQGSNQPQHF.

The V and J genes are TRBV4-3 and TRBJ2-7, with 7 bases identical to TRBD1. The CDR3 length is 14 residues. Losses at the gene ends were 4 bases for V and 3 bases for J; bases not matched to a gene: 6. Germline V gene lookup returns CDR1 LGHNA and CDR2 YSLEER. The CDR3 DNA reads as TGCGCCAGCAGCCGGGGACAGAATCTCTACGAGCAGTACTTC. This translates into CASSRGQNLYEQYF.

The chain has TRBV15 and TRBJ2-1; 11 bases match TRBD2. The J segment lost 6 bases and the V segment lost 7 bases, leaving 5 bases of the junction unmatched. The CDR3 extends over 14 amino acids. Germline V gives CDR1 LNHNV, CDR2 YYDKDF (reference sequence). CDR3 sequence (DNA): TGTGCCACCACCGTAGGACTAGCGGGCAATGAGCAGTTCTTC. Translation: CATTVGLAGNEQFF.

CDR3: CASSALLRGNQPQHF. The CDR3 DNA reads as TGTGCCAGCAGTGCCCTCTTACGCGGCAATCAGCCCCAGCATTTT. V is TRBV2 and J is TRBJ1-5; D remains unclear. The germline V gene encodes CDR1 SNHLY and CDR2 FYNNEI. This CDR3 is built from 15 residues. Trimming took off 4 bases at V and 2 bases at J, with 12 bases between the two ends.

This clone has just a few counts. The chain is built from TRBV28 and TRBJ1-4; possible D gene TRBD1, 6 bases. V was shortened by 2 bases and J by 4 bases, with 8 bases between the two germline ends. Germline values: CDR1 MDHEN, CDR2 SYDVKM. There are 14 residues in the CDR3. CDR3 sequence: CASSLRGINEKLFF. CDR3 DNA sequence: TGTGCCAGCAGTTTAAGGGGGATTAATGAAAAACTGTTTTTT.